The 14 T cell receptor beta chains in this list originate from one sample, sequenced in a study of CD8 T cells in Susac syndrome. Reverse transcription of roughly 0.45 to 1 ug RNA was performed with random hexamers. MiXCR was run by TCRdb on the immunoSEQ multiplex PCR reads, yielding one entry per CDR3 protein. Here the sample spans 140,000 or so distinct CDR3 sequences, roughly 95% being singletons. The sample was CD4+ T cells from PBMCs. The receptors originated from a human donor with multiple sclerosis.

This chain links TRBV3-1 with TRBJ2-7; the D gene could be TRBD1 or TRBD2 (5 bases each). V gave up 0 bases and J gave up 5 bases, with 11 bases separating them. The CDR3 loop spans 14 amino acids. Germline CDR1 LGHDT, CDR2 YNNKEL (reference sequence). The DNA for the CDR3 is TGTGCCAGCAGCCAAGAGGGGACGGCACACGAGCAGTACTTC. Its protein is CASSQEGTAHEQYF.

The gene calls are TRBV5-6 and TRBJ2-7; TRBD2 aligns across 9 bases. Trimming cost V 3 bases and J 5 bases; bases outside gene matches: 9. The CDR3 runs 15 residues. The V gene's germline CDR1 is SGHDT and CDR2 YYEEEE. CDR3 residues: CASSWLAGLGNEQYF. The CDR3 nucleotides are TGTGCCAGCAGCTGGCTAGCGGGATTGGGCAACGAGCAGTACTTC.

V and J are TRBV15 and TRBJ2-1; D may be TRBD2 (6 bases). This CDR3 region has 11 residues. Between the trimmed V and J ends, which lost 4 bases and 11 bases, there was a span of 9 bases. Germline V gene data show CDR1 as LNHNV and CDR2 as YYDKDF (reference sequence). CDR3 nucleotides: TGTGCCACCAGCACCGCGGGGCAGCAGTTCTTC. It codes for CATSTAGQQFF.

This clonotype appeared a few times. The rearrangement joins TRBV20-1 to TRBJ1-1; D is unclear. Per germline, CDR1 DFQATT and CDR2 SNEGSKA (reference sequence). This CDR3 comprises 12 residues. The V end was cut by 1 base, the J end by 1 base, with 4 bases between. CDR3 residues: CSARAPNTEAFF. CDR3 coding DNA: TGCAGTGCTAGAGCTCCGAACACTGAAGCTTTCTTT.

CDR3 DNA sequence: TGCAGCGGACATAACAATGAGCAGTTCTTC. Its protein product is CSGHNNEQFF. The chain couples TRBV29-1 to TRBJ2-1; no firm D call. V shed 7 bases and J shed 5 bases, with 6 bases lying between them. The CDR3 is 10 amino acids. The germline V gene encodes CDR1 SQVTM and CDR2 ANQGSEA.

The V gene is TRBV5-1, the J gene TRBJ2-5; tentative D call: TRBD2 (5 bases). The length of the CDR3 is 15 residues. The V end lost 0 bases, the J end lost 4 bases, and 13 bases lay between the germline ends. CDR1 is SGHRS and CDR2 is YFSETQ in the germline V gene. CDR3: CASSLERERGETQYF. DNA for the CDR3: TGCGCCAGCAGCTTGGAACGGGAACGGGGAGAGACCCAGTACTTC.

The V call is TRBV7-2, the J call TRBJ2-4, with TRBD2 identical over 9 bases. The CDR3 covers 16 residues. In germline, CDR1 is SGHTA, CDR2 FQGNSA. Trimming took 5 bases from V and 3 from J; bases not matched to a gene: 8. The CDR3 DNA reads as TGTGCCAGCAGCGCAGGGACTAGCTGGGGCAAAAACATTCAGTACTTC. It specifies CASSAGTSWGKNIQYF.

The chain joins TRBV24-1 to TRBJ2-5; TRBD2 matches at 7 bases. The CDR3 spans 16 residues. CDR1 is KGHDR and CDR2 is SFDVKD in the germline V gene. With V trimmed by 4 bases and J by 4 bases, 11 bases remained unmatched. Written as DNA, the CDR3 is TGTGCCACCAGTGAGTCCCCGGGACTACTACGAGAGACCCAGTACTTC. It codes for CATSESPGLLRETQYF.

The rearrangement links TRBV7-2 to TRBJ2-3; TRBD2 matches at 9 bases. There are 16 residues in the CDR3. Losses at the gene ends were 1 base for V and 1 base for J; bases not matched to a gene: 3. Germline V gene data show CDR1 as SGHTA and CDR2 as FQGNSA. The CDR3 loop is CASSLELAGGTDTQYF. CDR3 bases: TGTGCCAGCAGCTTAGAGTTAGCGGGGGGCACAGATACGCAGTATTTT.

The chain is built from TRBV12-3 or TRBV12-4 and TRBJ2-3; D is tentatively TRBD1 or TRBD2 (5 bases each). This CDR3 has 12 amino acids. Deletions cut 2 bases from V and 12 bases from J, with 12 bases between. CDR3 loop: CASSLKRGTQYF. Written as DNA, the CDR3 is TGTGCCAGCAGTTTAAAGAGGGGCACTCAGTATTTT.

This chain uses TRBV6-5 with TRBJ2-5; TRBD1 aligns across 8 bases. Germline CDR1 reads MNHEY; CDR2 reads SVGAGI. The length of the CDR3 is 13 residues. Trimming cost V 5 bases and J 4 bases; bases outside gene matches: 3. CDR3 sequence reads: CASSPGGRETQYF. DNA of the CDR3: TGTGCCAGCAGTCCAGGGGGCCGAGAGACCCAGTACTTC.

The chain has TRBV11-2 and TRBJ1-2; 7 bases are a match to TRBD1. Germline loops: CDR1 SGHAT, CDR2 FQNNGV. This CDR3 spans 13 amino acids. Germline trimming cut 5 bases from V and 8 bases from J; bases unmatched to any gene: 8. CDR3 nucleotide sequence: TGTGCCAGCAGCCAAAGACAGGGCGGGGGCTACACCTTC. Translated, it gives CASSQRQGGGYTF.

This clonotype was seen a handful of times. The V call is TRBV27, the J call TRBJ2-1; 7 bases map to TRBD1. Germline assignment: CDR1 MNHEY and CDR2 SMNVEV (reference sequence). The CDR3 runs to 15 residues. V was clipped by 2 bases and J by 4 bases; unmatched bases: 5. CDR3 DNA: TGTGCCAGCAGTTTAGACGGGACAGTATACAATGAGCAGTTCTTC. Protein product: CASSLDGTVYNEQFF.

This clonotype came up once. The rearrangement links TRBV9 to TRBJ2-5, with TRBD2 identical over 7 bases. From germline, CDR1 is SGDLS and CDR2 YYNGEE. With V trimmed by 0 bases and J by 1 base, 3 bases remained unmatched. The CDR3 extends over 15 amino acids. The DNA of the CDR3 is TGTGCCAGCAGCGTAGATGCTAGCGGCCAAGAGACCCAGTACTTC. Its translation is CASSVDASGQETQYF. The full variable domain, its missing parts supplied by reference TRBV9 and TRBJ2-5, is DSGVTQTPKHLITATGQRVTLRCSPRSGDLSVYWYQQSLDQGLQFLIQYYNGEERAKGNILERFSAQQFPDLHSELNLSSLELGDSALYFCASSVDASGQETQYFGPGTRLLVL.